One sample yielded the 9 T cell receptor beta chains listed below, sequenced in a study of OX40 agonist ivuxolimab in advanced cancers. Sequenced by immunoSEQ multiplex PCR; TCRdb stores in-frame clones only, minus some. The sample contains just under 95,000 clones, roughly 84% of which appear only once. The sequenced sample was CD4+ or CD8+ T cells sorted from blood, obtained in a trial of the OX40 agonist ivuxolimab. Receptors were obtained from an adult with an advanced solid tumor such as melanoma, head and neck, liver or kidney cancer.

V usage is TRBV4-2 and J usage is TRBJ2-5, with D unresolved. Germline loops: CDR1 LGHNA, CDR2 YNFKEQ. CDR3 length: 14 amino acids. The ends were cut back, 0 bases at V and 1 base at J, with 6 bases in the middle. CDR3 region: CASSQDSAQETQYF. The CDR3, as DNA: TGTGCCAGCAGCCAAGATTCGGCCCAAGAGACCCAGTACTTC.

The rearrangement uses TRBV5-6 and TRBJ2-7; possibly TRBD2 for D (6 bases). Germline V CDR1 and CDR2: SGHDT, YYEEEE. CDR3 length equals 14 residues. Trimming shortened V by 0 bases and J by 3 bases, and 10 bases separated the two germline ends. CDR3 residues: CASSLVRRVYEQYF. The CDR3 DNA reads as TGTGCCAGCAGCTTGGTTCGGAGGGTCTACGAGCAGTACTTC. The whole variable domain, remainder taken from reference TRBV5-6 and TRBJ2-7, is DAGVTQSPTHLIKTRGQQVTLRCSPKSGHDTVSWYQQALGQGPQFIFQYYEEEERQRGNFPDRFSGHQFPNYSSELNVNALLLGDSALYLCASSLVRRVYEQYFGPGTRLTVT.

The CDR3 sequence: CASSTRTGGGNTIYF. For the CDR3, the DNA is TGTGCCAGTAGTACCCGGACAGGGGGTGGAAACACCATATATTTT. J is TRBJ1-3 and V is TRBV19, with 10 bases fitting TRBD1. The germline CDR1 and CDR2 sequences are LNHDA and SQIVND (reference sequence). The CDR3 runs 15 residues. The V gene end was trimmed by 4 bases and the J gene end by 3 bases; junction bases not matched to a gene: 3.

The chain recombines TRBV10-2 with TRBJ1-5; D remains unclear. The CDR3 is made up of 15 amino acids. Trimming took off 6 bases at V and 0 bases at J, with 12 bases between the two ends. CDR1 is WSHSY and CDR2 is SAAADI in the germline V gene. In nucleotides, the CDR3 is TGCGCCAGCAGCAGGACGGGCGATAGCAATCAGCCCCAGCATTTT. This sequence encodes CASSRTGDSNQPQHF.

The V and J genes are TRBV10-3 and TRBJ1-3, with TRBD1 as a possible D gene (5 bases). The germline CDR1 and CDR2 sequences are ENHRY and SYGVKD. This CDR3 is built from 14 residues. V gave up 11 bases and J gave up 2 bases, with 16 bases separating them. The CDR3 DNA reads as TGTGCCGCGTCCCGCGGGGGAACTGGAAACACCATATATTTT. Protein sequence: CAASRGGTGNTIYF.

The rearrangement links TRBV9 to TRBJ2-1, with 10 nucleotides matching TRBD1. The germline gives CDR1 SGDLS, CDR2 YYNGEE. This CDR3 has 14 amino acids. The V and J ends lost 4 bases and 6 bases, in that order; junction bases with no gene match: 4. The CDR3 DNA sequence: TGTGCCAGCAGCACCTGGACAGGGGGCAATGAGCAGTTCTTC. This translates into CASSTWTGGNEQFF.

A remark on this clone: The same CDR3 is also encoded by other DNA sequences in this sample. The chain uses TRBV6-5 and TRBJ2-7; the match to TRBD1 covers 8 bases. Germline CDR1 MNHEY, CDR2 SVGAGI. The CDR3 runs 15 residues. Unmatched junction bases numbered 5, after V lost 0 bases and J lost 4 bases. CDR3 sequence reads: CASSYSSGGTYEQYF. The CDR3 nucleotides read TGTGCCAGCAGTTACTCGTCAGGGGGCACTTACGAGCAGTACTTC.

In its sample, this clone was seen once. The CDR3 DNA sequence: TGTGCCACCGGAGGAGGGGACGGTGGAGAGCAGTACTTC. Its protein product is CATGGGDGGEQYF. J is TRBJ2-7 and V is TRBV2; D possibly corresponds to TRBD2 (6 bases). The V end lost 10 bases, the J end lost 7 bases, and 20 bases lay between the germline ends. CDR3 size: 13 residues. Germline V lookup: CDR1 SNHLY, CDR2 FYNNEI.

The rearrangement joins TRBV18 to TRBJ1-2; no clear D gene. The CDR3 contains 15 residues. V was shortened by 2 bases and J by 0 bases, with 10 bases between the two germline ends. From germline, CDR1 is KGHSH and CDR2 LQKENI. The CDR3 nucleotides read TGTGCCAGCTCACCAAATAATGGAGCTAACTATGGCTACACCTTC. Translating it yields CASSPNNGANYGYTF.